The 19 T cell receptor beta chains below come from one sample, sequenced in a study of Ad26.COV2.S vaccination and SARS-CoV-2 variants. Profiled with immunoSEQ multiplex PCR; TCRdb holds only in-frame clones, not every one. The sample holds more than 300,000 clones, about 88% seen once. Regarding treatment: 15 to 20 received Ad26.COV2.S at low or high dose, single or two shots; 5 received placebo; per-sample allocation not given. Samples were taken on day 63 after the first vaccine or placebo injection. The starting material was peripheral blood, obtained in a trial of Ad26.COV2.S vaccine versus placebo. The receptors derive from a person between 18 and 60 years old who received the Ad26.COV2.S COVID-19 vaccine or a placebo.

The chain carries TRBV28 and TRBJ1-1; perhaps TRBD1 as D (6 bases). In germline, CDR1 is MDHEN, CDR2 SYDVKM. The CDR3 contains 15 residues. The V end was cut by 7 bases, the J end by 6 bases, with 21 bases between. The CDR3 DNA reads TGTGCCAGCACCTTAGGTGGGGGCTTGCATCCTGAAGCTTTCTTT. It specifies CASTLGGGLHPEAFF.

The chain is built from TRBV27 and TRBJ2-7; TRBD1 matches at 8 bases. The ends lost 0 bases at V and 6 bases at J; junction bases unmatched: 7. The germline V gene encodes CDR1 MNHEY and CDR2 SMNVEV (reference sequence). The CDR3 runs 15 residues. The CDR3 coding sequence is TGTGCCAGCAGTTTATCGCAGACGACAGGGGTCGAGCAGTACTTC. This encodes CASSLSQTTGVEQYF.

In its sample, this clone was seen once. The rearrangement uses TRBV3-1 (or the pseudogene TRBV3-2) and TRBJ1-1; TRBD1 is a possible D gene (5 bases). The CDR3 is made up of 14 amino acids. V was clipped by 4 bases and J by 4 bases, with 13 bases between them. Germline CDR1 and CDR2: LGHDT and YNNKEL (reference sequence). The CDR3 DNA sequence: TGTGCCAGCAGCCTCTTGGCTGGGGGCACTGAAGCTTTCTTT. Its translation: CASSLLAGGTEAFF.

On this clone itself: This specimen includes other DNA sequences encoding the same CDR3. The chain combines TRBV7-3 with TRBJ2-7; D uncertain. The germline CDR1 and CDR2 sequences are SGHTA and FQGTGA. The ends were cut back, 2 bases at V and 3 bases at J, with 8 bases in the middle. The length of the CDR3 is 13 residues. The CDR3 reads CASSLLGNYEQYF. The CDR3 bases are TGTGCCAGCAGCTTATTAGGCAACTACGAGCAGTACTTC. Filled out from reference TRBV7-3 and TRBJ2-7, the complete variable domain reads GAGVSQTPSNKVTEKGKYVELRCDPISGHTALYWYRQSLGQGPEFLIYFQGTGAADDSGLPNDRFFAVRPEGSVSTLKIQRTERGDSAVYLCASSLLGNYEQYFGPGTRLTVT.

This rearrangement joins TRBV6-2 or TRBV6-3 to TRBJ2-7; the match to TRBD2 covers 10 bases. The J segment lost 0 bases and the V segment lost 2 bases, leaving 10 bases of the junction unmatched. Germline V gives CDR1 MNHEY, CDR2 SVGEGT. The CDR3 totals 18 residues. For the CDR3, the DNA is TGTGCCAGCAGTTACCCCGTGTTGACTAGCGGGTTCTCCTACGAGCAGTACTTC. Protein: CASSYPVLTSGFSYEQYF.

The rearrangement links TRBV25-1 to TRBJ1-1; D not resolved. Germline V gives CDR1 MGHDK, CDR2 SYGVNS. The CDR3 sequence is 12 residues long. The V and J ends lost 8 bases and 2 bases respectively, with 9 bases between them. As DNA, the CDR3 is TGTGCCAGCCGAAGGGCTAACACTGAAGCTTTCTTT. This gives the protein CASRRANTEAFF.

The V call is TRBV6-5, the J call TRBJ1-1; a possible D gene is TRBD1 (6 bases). Trimming took off 2 bases at V and 1 base at J, with 8 bases between the two ends. The CDR3 covers 14 residues. CDR1 is MNHEY and CDR2 is SVGAGI in the germline V gene. CDR3 nucleotide sequence: TGTGCCAGCAGTTACGGGACATCGAACACTGAAGCTTTCTTT. It encodes CASSYGTSNTEAFF.

The CDR3 sequence is CASSSRRNSPLHF. CDR3 sequence (DNA): TGTGCCAGCAGTTCCCGGAGGAATTCACCCCTCCACTTT. The chain combines TRBV28 with TRBJ1-6; D unclear. Germline CDR1 and CDR2: MDHEN and SYDVKM. The CDR3 length is 13 residues. Trimming shortened V by 4 bases and J by 7 bases, and 8 bases separated the two germline ends.

This chain links TRBV7-3 with TRBJ2-5; no firm D call. This CDR3 is 12 amino acids long. The germline V and J ends were trimmed by 2 bases and 7 bases, with 8 bases remaining between them. Germline V gene data show CDR1 as SGHTA and CDR2 as FQGTGA. The CDR3 nucleotides read TGTGCCAGCAGCTTATTAGGATCGACCCAGTACTTC. Protein: CASSLLGSTQYF.

This clone was detected only a few times. Written as DNA, the CDR3 is TGTGCCAGCAGTTTAAGGGACGGGACTCTCTATGGCTACACCTTC. Translated, it gives CASSLRDGTLYGYTF. This chain links TRBV27 with TRBJ1-2; D is perhaps TRBD1 (5 bases). CDR1 MNHEY and CDR2 SMNVEV come from the germline V gene (reference sequence). The V and J ends lost 2 bases and 4 bases respectively, with 14 bases between them. There are 15 residues in the CDR3.

The chain combines TRBV5-4 with TRBJ1-1; D unresolved. The CDR3 covers 13 residues. Trimming cost V 4 bases and J 1 base, with 8 bases left between them. Germline loops: CDR1 SGHNT, CDR2 YYREEE (reference sequence). CDR3 region: CASSPTKNTEAFF. CDR3 sequence (DNA): TGTGCCAGCAGCCCCACAAAGAACACTGAAGCTTTCTTT.

V gene TRBV27 combines with J gene TRBJ2-2; 8 bases map to TRBD2. V shed 7 bases and J 5 bases; nucleotides not matched to a gene: 9. The germline V gene has CDR1 MNHEY and CDR2 SMNVEV (reference sequence). This CDR3 has 15 amino acids. CDR3 loop: CASTPSGSGTGELFF. The CDR3 DNA follows: TGTGCCAGCACCCCCAGCGGGAGCGGGACCGGGGAGCTGTTTTTT.

Only one count was recorded for this clone. V and J are TRBV11-2 and TRBJ1-5, with 10 bases that match TRBD1. CDR1 and CDR2 (germline): SGHAT, FQNNGV. This CDR3 has 15 residues. Losses at the gene ends were 5 bases for V and 1 base for J; bases not matched to a gene: 2. CDR3 sequence reads: CASSQGQGSNQPQHF. CDR3 sequence (DNA): TGTGCCAGCAGCCAGGGACAGGGGAGCAATCAGCCCCAGCATTTT.

V gene TRBV7-3 combines with J gene TRBJ1-4; D is unclear. Between the trimmed V and J ends, which lost 3 bases and 5 bases, there was a span of 7 bases. CDR1 and CDR2 (germline): SGHTA, FQGTGA. The length of the CDR3 is 13 residues. CDR3 sequence reads: CASSFGPNEKLFF. The CDR3 region has the DNA TGTGCCAGCAGCTTTGGCCCGAATGAAAAACTGTTTTTT.

This clone appeared once. The V and J genes are TRBV4-3 and TRBJ2-3; a weak D match, TRBD2 (6 bases). The V gene's germline CDR1 is LGHNA and CDR2 YSLEER. The ends were cut back, 1 base at V and 2 bases at J, with 10 bases in the middle. This CDR3 region has 15 residues. The DNA of the CDR3 is TGCGCCAGCAGCCAAGGGACTACTTTCACAGATACGCAGTATTTT. Its protein is CASSQGTTFTDTQYF.

This chain links TRBV4-2 with TRBJ1-1; no reliable D call. There are 17 residues in the CDR3. V was cut by 2 bases and J by 0 bases, with 16 bases left in between. The germline V gene encodes CDR1 LGHNA and CDR2 YNFKEQ. CDR3 sequence: CASSQSLNRAMNTEAFF. The CDR3 DNA reads as TGTGCCAGCAGCCAAAGTCTAAATAGGGCTATGAACACTGAAGCTTTCTTT.

The chain uses TRBV5-1 and TRBJ2-7, with 7 bases fitting TRBD2. The CDR3 runs to 15 residues. V shed 4 bases and J 2 bases; nucleotides not matched to a gene: 9. Germline values: CDR1 SGHRS, CDR2 YFSETQ. CDR3 sequence reads: CASSPGTTLTYEQYF. DNA of the CDR3: TGCGCCAGCAGCCCAGGGACTACGCTAACCTACGAGCAGTACTTC.

The chain links TRBV6-2 or TRBV6-3 to TRBJ1-4; D uncertain. V dropped 0 bases and J dropped 0 bases, with 5 bases sitting between them. This CDR3 has 15 amino acids. From germline, CDR1 is MNHEY and CDR2 SVGEGT. The CDR3 sequence is CASSYSGATNEKLFF. In DNA, the CDR3 is TGTGCCAGCAGTTACTCAGGTGCAACTAATGAAAAACTGTTTTTT.

This sequence joins TRBV5-1 and TRBJ1-5; TRBD1 is a possible D gene (6 bases). The CDR3 covers 14 residues. The germline V gene encodes CDR1 SGHRS and CDR2 YFSETQ. V lost 4 bases to trimming and J lost 5 bases, with 13 bases between them. CDR3 protein: CASSLGDTYQPQHF. The CDR3 region has the DNA TGCGCCAGCAGCCTGGGGGACACGTATCAGCCCCAGCATTTT.